This is a list of T cell receptor beta chains from one sample in a study of technical replicates of blood from several donors. Here immunoSEQ multiplex PCR was the method, and the copy in TCRdb shows in-frame clones only, minus some. The sample yields some 82,000 clones, roughly 94% seen once. The sample was T cells isolated from PBMCs. These receptors were collected from a human donor in good health. The CDR3 runs from the conserved cysteine through the conserved F or W. The D gene is left open where the match is weak. Size is stated for part of the rows, as once, few or many counts, or as a class when the clone is expanded.

TRBV28	TRBD1	.	TRBJ1-3	CACRTGGSSGNTIYF	TGTGCCTGCCGGACAGGGGGTTCCTCTGGAAACACCATATATTTT
TRBV28	.	few	TRBJ1-5	CASTLPNQPQHF	TGTGCCAGCACCCTACCCAATCAGCCCCAGCATTTT
TRBV4-2	TRBD2	many	TRBJ2-1	CASSQDGTSGYNEQFF	TGTGCCAGCAGCCAAGATGGGACTAGCGGGTACAATGAGCAGTTCTTC
TRBV30	TRBD1	.	TRBJ2-2	CACNPGGAYTGELFF	TGTGCCTGCAATCCAGGGGGCGCTTACACCGGGGAGCTGTTTTTT
TRBV7-2	TRBD2	.	TRBJ2-1	CASSSPVAGANEQFF	TGTGCCAGCAGCTCCCCGGTAGCGGGAGCGAATGAGCAGTTCTTC
TRBV5-1	.	.	TRBJ1-1	CASSLDRNTEAFF	TGCGCCAGCAGCTTGGACAGAAACACTGAAGCTTTCTTT
TRBV19	TRBD2	.	TRBJ2-1	CASTRMESGRADEQFF	TGTGCCAGTACTAGAATGGAAAGCGGGAGGGCGGATGAGCAGTTCTTC
TRBV30	TRBD2	.	TRBJ2-5	CARTAGTNQETQYF	TGTGCCCGGACCGCAGGGACTAACCAAGAGACCCAGTACTTC
TRBV5-1	.	.	TRBJ1-1	CASSLAGAPNTEAFF	TGCGCCAGCAGCTTGGCAGGGGCTCCGAACACTGAAGCTTTCTTT
TRBV29-1	TRBD1	once	TRBJ2-7	CSVEDRGTGIYEQYF	TGCAGCGTTGAAGACAGGGGGACAGGGATCTACGAGCAGTACTTC
TRBV30	.	.	TRBJ2-7	CAWSVGQRISYEQYF	TGTGCCTGGAGTGTAGGACAGCGGATCTCCTACGAGCAGTACTTC
TRBV7-2	.	.	TRBJ2-7	CASSLGLGALYEQYF	TGTGCCAGCAGCTTAGGTTTAGGAGCCCTCTACGAGCAGTACTTC
TRBV2	.	.	TRBJ2-3	CASSLLAETDTQYF	TGTGCCAGCAGTCTTTTAGCGGAAACAGATACGCAGTATTTT
TRBV27	.	.	TRBJ1-4	CASSFFAQGIGNEKLFF	TGTGCCAGCAGTTTTTTCGCGCAGGGAATCGGGAATGAAAAACTGTTTTTT
TRBV4-3	.	.	TRBJ2-7	CASSQFRGEFEQYF	TGCGCCAGCAGCCAATTTAGGGGTGAGTTCGAGCAGTACTTC
TRBV5-1	.	.	TRBJ2-7	CASSSDRNRDEQYF	TGCGCCAGCAGCTCCGACAGGAATCGCGACGAGCAGTACTTC
TRBV25-1	TRBD1	.	TRBJ2-3	CASRRGTGALITQYF	TGTGCCAGCAGGCGGGGGACAGGGGCCCTAATTACGCAGTATTTT
TRBV4-1	.	.	TRBJ1-3	CASSHFPLLIQVTGNTIYF	TGCGCCAGCAGTCATTTTCCCTTGTTAATACAGGTTACTGGAAACACCATATATTTT
TRBV29-1	.	.	TRBJ1-2	CSVSGGNYGYTF	TGCAGCGTTTCCGGGGGGAACTATGGCTACACCTTC
TRBV28	.	.	TRBJ2-1	CASILAPSSYNEQFF	TGTGCCAGCATCCTAGCGCCTAGCTCCTACAATGAGCAGTTCTTC
TRBV27	.	.	TRBJ2-7	CASSAMTDSYEQYF	TGTGCCAGCAGTGCTATGACAGATTCCTACGAGCAGTACTTC
TRBV5-1	.	.	TRBJ2-1	CASSLGSGNYNEQFF	TGCGCCAGCAGCTTGGGTAGCGGAAACTACAATGAGCAGTTCTTC
TRBV7-9	.	few	TRBJ1-4	CASSLDIAGVDEKLFF	TGTGCCAGCAGCTTAGACATTGCAGGGGTGGATGAAAAACTGTTTTTT
TRBV25-1	.	.	TRBJ1-1	CASTKLSSHEAFF	TGTGCCAGCACAAAACTTTCCTCCCACGAAGCTTTCTTT
TRBV4-2	.	.	TRBJ2-7	CASSPGRDDEQYF	TGTGCCAGCAGCCCCGGGCGGGACGACGAGCAGTACTTC
TRBV14	.	.	TRBJ1-2	CASSSLTGLKIGYTF	TGTGCCAGCAGCTCACTGACAGGTCTTAAAATTGGCTACACCTTC
TRBV19	.	.	TRBJ1-5	CASSIRGQPQHF	TGTGCCAGTAGTATTAGGGGCCAGCCCCAGCATTTT
TRBV7-2	TRBD2	.	TRBJ2-2	CASSLVGGGGSNTGELFF	TGTGCCAGCAGCTTAGTGGGCGGCGGGGGTTCGAACACCGGGGAGCTGTTTTTT
TRBV19	.	.	TRBJ2-2	CASKTGANTGELFF	TGTGCCAGTAAAACAGGCGCTAACACCGGGGAGCTGTTTTTT
TRBV6-1	.	.	TRBJ2-5	CASSPSGQETQYF	TGTGCCAGCAGTCCCTCGGGACAAGAGACCCAGTACTTC
TRBV19	TRBD1	once	TRBJ1-5	CASRGQGTPPQHF	TGTGCCAGTAGAGGACAGGGGACCCCGCCCCAGCATTTT
TRBV7-3	TRBD1	.	TRBJ1-2	CASSPGQNYGYTF	TGTGCCAGCAGCCCGGGACAGAACTATGGCTACACCTTC
TRBV6-5	.	.	TRBJ2-7	CASRELQGFYEQYF	TGTGCCAGCCGTGAATTACAGGGATTCTACGAGCAGTACTTC
TRBV4-1	.	.	TRBJ2-7	CASSQEPPTSEQYF	TGCGCCAGCAGCCAAGAACCCCCAACCAGCGAGCAGTACTTC
TRBV7-2	TRBD1	.	TRBJ1-2	CASSRQGSGYTF	TGTGCCAGCAGCCGACAGGGTAGTGGCTACACCTTC
TRBV29-1	TRBD1	.	TRBJ2-1	CSVETGEEYNEQFF	TGCAGCGTTGAGACAGGGGAAGAATACAATGAGCAGTTCTTC
TRBV27	.	.	TRBJ2-7	CASSLSGGGERCYEQYF	TGTGCCAGCAGTTTATCGGGAGGGGGAGAGAGGTGCTACGAGCAGTACTTC